This record concerns one TCR beta chain sequence. The data derive from a study of blood T cell repertoires in COVID-19. Across the whole study: The cDNA or gDNA used as material had been derived from T cells, B-cell-depleted T cells, or PBMCs.

Germline trimming cut 6 bases from V and 4 bases from J; bases unmatched to any gene: 6. The CDR3 spans 14 residues. Germline V gene lookup returns CDR1 MDHEN and CDR2 SYDVKM. Sequenced by immunoSEQ multiplex PCR; TCRdb stores in-frame clones only, minus some. Among about 400,000 clones, around 87% were seen once, and the ten largest hold 1.5% to 2%. Enrollees, about 18 to 90 years old, lived in 24 US areas. Participant-given clinical history determined each cohort assignment. The TCR sequence derives from a man in his forties in a cohort exposed to, infected with or recovered from COVID-19 (not recorded which). The chain has TRBV28 and TRBJ2-7; TRBD2 agrees at 10 bases. The sample taken for sequencing was PBMCs or T cells enriched from blood (not recorded which). The DNA for the CDR3 is TGTGCCAGCAGCCTAGCGGGAGACCTATACGAGCAGTACTTC. This codes for CASSLAGDLYEQYF.